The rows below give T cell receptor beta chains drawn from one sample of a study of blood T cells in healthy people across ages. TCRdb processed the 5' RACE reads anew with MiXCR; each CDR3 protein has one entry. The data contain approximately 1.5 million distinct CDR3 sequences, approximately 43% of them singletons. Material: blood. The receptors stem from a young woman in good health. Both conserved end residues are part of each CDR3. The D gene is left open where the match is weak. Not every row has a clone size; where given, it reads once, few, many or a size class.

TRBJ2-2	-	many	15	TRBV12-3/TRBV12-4	TGTGCCAGCAGTTTAGGGGGCTCGATGGGCGGGGAGCTGTTTTTT	CASSLGGSMGGELFF
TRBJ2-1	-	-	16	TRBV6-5	TGTGCCAACAACCAACAGACAGGGGCCGGGGGGAATGAGCAGTTCTTC	CANNQQTGAGGNEQFF
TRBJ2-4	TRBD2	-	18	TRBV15	TGTGCCACCAGCAGGTCTCGTAGCGGGAGTGGTGGCAAAAACATTCAGTACTTC	CATSRSRSGSGGKNIQYF
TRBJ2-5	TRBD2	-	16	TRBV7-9	TGTGCCAGCAGCCCCAGGACTAGCAGACCTCAAGAGACCCAGTACTTC	CASSPRTSRPQETQYF
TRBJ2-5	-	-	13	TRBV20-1	TGCAGTGCGGACCAGCGTATACAAGAGACCCAGTACTTC	CSADQRIQETQYF
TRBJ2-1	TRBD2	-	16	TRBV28	TGTGCCAGCAGTTTACCCACTAGCGGGAGGTTCAATGAGCAGTTCTTC	CASSLPTSGRFNEQFF
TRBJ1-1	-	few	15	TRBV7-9	TGTGCCAGCAGCCCCAGCCGGACAGTCGACACTGAAGCTTTCTTT	CASSPSRTVDTEAFF
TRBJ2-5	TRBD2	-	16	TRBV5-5	TGTGCCAGCAGCAACGGACTAGCGGGAGATTATGAGACCCAGTACTTC	CASSNGLAGDYETQYF
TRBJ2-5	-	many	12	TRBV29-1	TGCAGCGCCAGGACTGTTCAAGAGACCCAGTACTTC	CSARTVQETQYF
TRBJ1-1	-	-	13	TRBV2	TGTGCCAGCAGAGTCAGGGGTTTCGCTGAAGCTTTCTTT	CASRVRGFAEAFF
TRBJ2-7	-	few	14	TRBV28	TGTGCCAGCAGTGTCGACGGACACTCCTACGAGCAGTACTTC	CASSVDGHSYEQYF
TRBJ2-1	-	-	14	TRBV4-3	TGCGCCAGCAGCCAATCGACTAGTAACAATGAGCAGTTCTTC	CASSQSTSNNEQFF
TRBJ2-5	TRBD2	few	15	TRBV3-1	TGTGCCAGCAGCGGAGAAACCGGGACTAGCGAGACCCAGTACTTC	CASSGETGTSETQYF
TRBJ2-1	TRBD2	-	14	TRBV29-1	TGCAGCGCGATTAGCGGGGGGCTAGATAGTGAGCAGTTCTTC	CSAISGGLDSEQFF
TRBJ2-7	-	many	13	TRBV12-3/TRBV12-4	TGTGCCAGCAGGATGTATGGGGCCTACGAGCAGTACTTC	CASRMYGAYEQYF
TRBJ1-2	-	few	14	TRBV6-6	TGTGCCAGCAGAACGGGATACCCATTCTATGGCTACACCTTC	CASRTGYPFYGYTF
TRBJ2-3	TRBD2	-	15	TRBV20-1	TGCAGTGCTCCTCCCCCTAGCGGACTCACAGATACGCAGTATTTT	CSAPPPSGLTDTQYF
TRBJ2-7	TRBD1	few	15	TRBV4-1	TGCGCCAGCAGCCACTGGACAGGAAGTACCTACGAGCAGTACTTC	CASSHWTGSTYEQYF